This T cell receptor beta chain came from a study of graft-versus-host responses after intestinal transplantation (dated by TCRdb to the early 2020s). Study-wide context: The transplants that recipients received were multivisceral, liver-intestinal, or isolated intestinal. Every recipient was given anti-thymocyte globulin induction, then maintenance tacrolimus and steroids for about 3 years. After intestinal transplantation, graft-versus-host and host-versus-graft alloreactive T cell clones in the graft, circulation and bone marrow were tracked using bulk TCR-beta CDR3 sequencing. To identify alloreactive clones, pre-transplant mixed lymphocyte reaction products were sequenced and then compared with unstimulated pre-transplant donor and recipient T cells. A cohort of 24 intestinal transplant recipients, including one retransplant, was enrolled, and a few patients lacking pretransplant specimens were excluded. Donor T cell macrochimerism was defined as a peak of at least 4% donor T cells among recipient peripheral blood mononuclear cells. Samples from three later patients were sequenced in-house on an Illumina MiSeq with MiXCR processing rather than by the commercial service. Beyond this particular receptor, the publication reports: Conclusions were limited by the relatively low number and heterogeneity of intestinal transplant patients. In the allografts of patients with donor T cell macrochimerism, GvH to HvG T cell clonal ratios were high. GvH clones were found in recipient bone marrow, and some of the GvH clones appeared earlier in ileal mucosa or blood, which is consistent with an intestinal mucosal origin. Early after transplant, peak levels of circulating GvH clones were found to be associated with declines in HvG clones.

The sample's time point label is to be understood as: cells obtained before transplantation from donor or recipient. CD3+CD4+ and CD3+CD8+ populations were FACS-sorted from unstimulated pre-transplant donor and recipient cells taken from spleen or lymph nodes. Receptors were amplified or captured by the immunoSEQ multiplex PCR assay. In most patients, genomic DNA was isolated using the Qiagen DNeasy Blood and Tissue Kit and sent frozen to Adaptive Biotechnologies for TCR sequencing. For most patients, high-throughput TCR-beta CDR3 sequencing of genomic DNA was performed by Adaptive Biotechnologies. In the original analysis: TCR sequencing data were retrieved from Adaptive's ImmunoSEQ software for roughly 17 patients, whereas a few other patients were processed with MiXCR and VDJtools. CD4 versus CD8 sorting errors were corrected by removing sequences found in both subsets at a frequency ratio below 5:1. CDR3 nucleotide sequences shared by donor and recipient were removed because the origin of these sequences could not be assigned. To be classed as alloreactive, a clone needed at least 2-fold expansion over unstimulated cells and a minimum CFSE-low frequency of 0.002% (template counts) or 0.001% (read counts). A clone was considered mappable if detected in the sequenced pre-transplant spleen, lymph node, or MLR CFSE-low populations of the donor or recipient. The cumulative frequency of alloreactive clones was calculated as a percentage of all sequences, weighted by copy number. Not all clones reach the TCRdb copy of this immuneACCESS table, which keeps in-frame sequences only. Checked studies attribute under half of the gap to unresolved V genes and leave the rest unexplained. V and J calls plus clone size are reproduced from that table; the DNA served to infer D and trimming. Within this sample are about 66,000 clones, with roughly 91% of them counted one time only. The ten biggest clones cover 1.3% of the sample.

On this clone itself: Its antigen specificity is not known. Nothing much larger sits one base from this clone, and base qualities are not available.

The sequence was obtained from a human donor who received an intestinal transplant. The specimen was unstimulated CD8+ T cells sorted from spleen or lymph node cells, collected before intestinal transplant.

The nucleotides read TGTGCCAGTAGCTCGGGCTTTCGACTAGTAGGGGGGGACAAAGAGACCCAGTACTTC. Its translation reads: CASSSGFRLVGGDKETQYF. The V gene is TRBV19 and the J gene is TRBJ2-5; TRBD2 is possibly the D segment (7 matching bases). The CDR3 measures 19 amino acids from cysteine to phenylalanine. The read is trimmed to its CDR3 DNA, 57 bases read in frame from base 1. The CDR1 and CDR2 encoded by the germline V gene (reference sequence) are LNHDA and SQIVND. V gives up 6 bases and J gives up 3 bases, and the segment between their germline ends measures 29 bases.